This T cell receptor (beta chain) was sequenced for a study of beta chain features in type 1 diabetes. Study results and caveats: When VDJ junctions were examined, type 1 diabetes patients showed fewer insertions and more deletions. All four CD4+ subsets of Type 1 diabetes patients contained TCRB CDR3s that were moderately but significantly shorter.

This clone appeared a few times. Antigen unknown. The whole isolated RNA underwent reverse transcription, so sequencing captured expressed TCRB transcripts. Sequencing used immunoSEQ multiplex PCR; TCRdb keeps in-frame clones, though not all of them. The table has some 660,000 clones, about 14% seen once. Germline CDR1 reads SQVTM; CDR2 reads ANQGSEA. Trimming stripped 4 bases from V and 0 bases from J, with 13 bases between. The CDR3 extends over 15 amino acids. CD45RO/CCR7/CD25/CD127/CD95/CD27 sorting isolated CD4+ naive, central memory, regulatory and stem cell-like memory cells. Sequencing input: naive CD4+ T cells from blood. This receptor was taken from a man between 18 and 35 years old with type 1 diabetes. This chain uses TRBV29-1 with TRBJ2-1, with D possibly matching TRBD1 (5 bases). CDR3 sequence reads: CSVAKTDSSYNEQFF. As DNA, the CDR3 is TGCAGCGTTGCAAAGACTGACAGCTCCTACAATGAGCAGTTCTTC.